The 15 T cell receptor beta chains presented below share a single source sample, sequenced in a study of control samples from healthy donors and cancer patients. Produced via immunoSEQ multiplex PCR; TCRdb's table is partial and in-frame only. This sample carries roughly 100,000 clones, 80% to 95% of them seen once, and the ten largest clones take nearly 0.95%. Sequenced sample: blood. These receptors all stem from a woman aged 30 to 39 in good health.

This chain links TRBV5-1 with TRBJ2-1; D not resolved. This CDR3 is built from 11 residues. CDR1 SGHRS and CDR2 YFSETQ come from the germline V gene. The V end lost 2 bases, the J end lost 7 bases, and 4 bases lay between the germline ends. The CDR3 reads CASSFTNEQFF. As DNA, the CDR3 is TGCGCCAGCAGCTTTACAAATGAGCAGTTCTTC.

V usage is TRBV7-9 and J usage is TRBJ1-3; 7 nucleotides agree with TRBD1. The CDR3 is made up of 13 amino acids. In germline, CDR1 is SEHNR, CDR2 FQNEAQ (reference sequence). V was pared by 7 bases and J by 4 bases, with 4 bases of the junction left unmatched. CDR3 nucleotide sequence: TGTGCCAGCACCACAGGGGCAGGAAACACCATATATTTT. It is translated as CASTTGAGNTIYF.

The V gene is TRBV18, the J gene TRBJ2-3, with 11 bases matching TRBD1. This CDR3 has 14 amino acids. V lost 5 bases and J lost 4; bases outside the gene matches: 2. Per germline, CDR1 KGHSH and CDR2 LQKENI. The CDR3 nucleotides read TGTGCCAGCTCAGGACAGGGGGCGGCAGATACGCAGTATTTT. Translated, it gives CASSGQGAADTQYF.

The V and J genes are TRBV11-3 and TRBJ2-1, with D perhaps matching TRBD1 or TRBD2 (7 bases each). Germline V CDR1 and CDR2: SGHNT, YENEEA. The CDR3 has 12 residues. V was trimmed by 5 bases and J by 9 bases, leaving 11 bases between them. The CDR3 spells CASSPGGGEQFF. The CDR3 bases are TGTGCCAGCAGCCCAGGGGGGGGTGAGCAGTTCTTC.

This clone occurred once. J is TRBJ2-5 and V is TRBV5-6; TRBD1 matches 9 bases. J gave up 5 bases and V 4 bases, and 9 bases lay outside the gene matches. The germline CDR1 and CDR2 sequences are SGHDT and YYEEEE. The CDR3 sequence is 15 residues long. In DNA, the CDR3 is TGTGCCAGCAGCACTTGGGACAGGGAGTTGGAGACCCAGTACTTC. Its translation is CASSTWDRELETQYF.

The chain has TRBV2 and TRBJ1-5; 7 positions match TRBD1. Germline lookup yields CDR1 SNHLY and CDR2 FYNNEI. This CDR3 is 15 amino acids long. With 0 bases clipped from V and 5 bases from J, the junction kept 4 bases outside the gene matches. Here the CDR3 DNA reads TGTGCCAGCAGTGAAGCTCGACAGGGCGATCAGCCCCAGCATTTT. Translating gives CASSEARQGDQPQHF. Full variable domain (rest looked up from reference TRBV2 and TRBJ1-5): EPEVTQTPSHQVTQMGQEVILRCVPISNHLYFYWYRQILGQKVEFLVSFYNNEISEKSEIFDDQFSVERPDGSNFTLKIRSTKLEDSAMYFCASSEARQGDQPQHFGDGTRLSIL.

The CDR3 DNA follows: TGTGCCAGCAGCTTCTCAGACAGGGTGGGTCATGGCTACACCTTC. This codes for CASSFSDRVGHGYTF. The rearrangement links TRBV5-5 to TRBJ1-2, with 7 bases fitting TRBD1. CDR3 size: 15 residues. The V segment lost 2 bases and the J segment 6 bases; nucleotides outside the gene matches: 10. CDR1 and CDR2 from the germline V gene are SGHKS and YYEKEE (reference sequence).

The CDR3 loop reads CASSQATGSGQPQHF. DNA for the CDR3: TGTGCCAGCAGCCAAGCCACCGGATCAGGACAGCCCCAGCATTTT. This chain connects TRBV4-2 to TRBJ1-5, with D unresolved. This CDR3 has 15 residues. CDR1 is LGHNA, CDR2 YNFKEQ, per germline. The V and J ends lost 1 base and 7 bases respectively, with 14 bases between them.

A few counts support this clone. The J gene is TRBJ1-5, the V gene TRBV19; D remains unclear. V was clipped by 1 base and J by 11 bases, with 9 bases between them. Germline V gene sequence: CDR1 LNHDA, CDR2 SQIVND (reference sequence). The length of the CDR3 is 12 residues. The CDR3 DNA reads TGTGCCAGTAGTATAGGTGGGTCAACCCAGCATTTT. Residues: CASSIGGSTQHF.

The chain carries TRBV18 and TRBJ2-7, with D hard to call. Trimming cost V 0 bases and J 6 bases, with 18 bases left between them. In germline, CDR1 is KGHSH, CDR2 LQKENI. The CDR3 runs to 16 residues. CDR3 region: CASSPPRLGADSEQYF. CDR3 nucleotide sequence: TGTGCCAGCTCACCACCGCGGCTAGGCGCCGATTCCGAGCAGTACTTC. Filled out from reference TRBV18 and TRBJ2-7, the complete variable domain reads NAGVMQNPRHLVRRRGQEARLRCSPMKGHSHVYWYRQLPEEGLKFMVYLQKENIIDESGMPKERFSAEFPKEGPSILRIQQVVRGDSAAYFCASSPPRLGADSEQYFGPGTRLTVT.

This rearrangement joins TRBV18 to TRBJ1-4, with D unresolved. CDR3 length: 16 residues. V was clipped by 3 bases and J by 4 bases, with 15 bases between them. The germline V gene encodes CDR1 KGHSH and CDR2 LQKENI. For the CDR3, the DNA is TGTGCCAGCTCACCCCGGATTATGGATAATAATGAAAAACTGTTTTTT. This sequence encodes CASSPRIMDNNEKLFF.

This clone was recorded only once. The rearrangement uses TRBV5-1 and TRBJ2-3; 11 bases map to TRBD2. CDR3 size: 16 residues. V lost 4 bases, J lost 4 bases, and 8 bases stayed unmatched. Germline V gives CDR1 SGHRS, CDR2 YFSETQ. The CDR3 region has the DNA TGCGCCAGCAGCAAGCAGACTAGCGGGGCTCCAGATACGCAGTATTTT. Translating it yields CASSKQTSGAPDTQYF. Full variable domain (rest looked up from reference TRBV5-1 and TRBJ2-3): KAGVTQTPRYLIKTRGQQVTLSCSPISGHRSVSWYQQTPGQGLQFLFEYFSETQRNKGNFPGRFSGRQFSNSRSEMNVSTLELGDSALYLCASSKQTSGAPDTQYFGPGTRLTVL.

V gene TRBV29-1 combines with J gene TRBJ2-7; no definite D call. This CDR3 has 10 amino acids. Trimming left V 4 bases short and J 8 bases short, with 9 bases between. Germline CDR1 reads SQVTM; CDR2 reads ANQGSEA. The CDR3 loop is CSVVTRQQYF. CDR3 DNA sequence: TGCAGCGTTGTGACACGCCAGCAGTACTTC.

J is TRBJ1-6 and V is TRBV7-2; D possibly corresponds to TRBD1 (6 bases). CDR3 length equals 16 residues. V was trimmed by 5 bases and J by 8 bases, leaving 19 bases between them. Germline V CDR1 and CDR2: SGHTA, FQGNSA. The CDR3 nucleotides are TGTGCCAGCAGCCTAAGAGTTGGCAGGGGAGATTCACCCCTCCACTTT. It specifies CASSLRVGRGDSPLHF.

The gene calls are TRBV10-3 and TRBJ1-2; D unresolved. V gave up 0 bases and J gave up 7 bases, with 15 bases separating them. CDR1 is ENHRY and CDR2 is SYGVKD in the germline V gene. CDR3 length equals 15 residues. The CDR3, as DNA: TGTGCCATCAGTGAGTCGGCGGTAATGTCGGGTGGCTACACCTTC. It translates to CAISESAVMSGGYTF.